This T cell receptor beta chain was captured in a study of T cells after yellow fever vaccination. Per germline, CDR1 SQVTM and CDR2 ANQGSEA. The CDR3 covers 16 residues. V lost 4 bases, J lost 0 bases, and 19 bases lay in between. TCRdb independently ran MiXCR on the 5' RACE reads; one entry per CDR3 protein. The sample carries hundreds of thousands of distinct CDR3 sequences, roughly a sixth recorded once. Sequenced material: PBMCs, taken 4 to 6 days after the first yellow fever vaccination. The chain is built from TRBV29-1 and TRBJ2-7; D perhaps matches TRBD1 (6 bases). The sequence was obtained from a man aged 18 to 30 who received the YFV17D yellow fever vaccine. The CDR3: CSVGSPGQKSSYEQYF. Here the CDR3 DNA reads TGCAGCGTTGGGTCGCCAGGACAGAAGAGCTCCTACGAGCAGTACTTC.